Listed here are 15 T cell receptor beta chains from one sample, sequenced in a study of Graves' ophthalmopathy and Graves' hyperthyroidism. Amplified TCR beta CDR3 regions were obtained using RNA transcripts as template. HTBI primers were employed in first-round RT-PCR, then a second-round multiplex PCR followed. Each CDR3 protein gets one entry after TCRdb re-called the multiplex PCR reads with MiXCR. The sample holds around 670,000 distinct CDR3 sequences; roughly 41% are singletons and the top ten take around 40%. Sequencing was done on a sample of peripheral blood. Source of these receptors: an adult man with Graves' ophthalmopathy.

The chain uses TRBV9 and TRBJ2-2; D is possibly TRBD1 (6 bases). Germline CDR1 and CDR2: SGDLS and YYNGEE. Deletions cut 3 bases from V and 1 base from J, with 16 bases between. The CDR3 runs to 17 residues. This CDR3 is CASSAYGTTLNTGELFF. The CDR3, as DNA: TGTGCCAGCAGCGCGTACGGGACAACCCTGAACACCGGGGAGCTGTTTTTT.

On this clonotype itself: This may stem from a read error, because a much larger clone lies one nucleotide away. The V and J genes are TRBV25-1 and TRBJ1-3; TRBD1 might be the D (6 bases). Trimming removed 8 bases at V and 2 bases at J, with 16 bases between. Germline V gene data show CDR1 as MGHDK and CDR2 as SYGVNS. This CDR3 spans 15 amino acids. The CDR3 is CASGVGDKAGNTIYF. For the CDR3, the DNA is TGTGCCAGCGGGGTAGGGGACAAAGCTGGAAACACCATATATTTT.

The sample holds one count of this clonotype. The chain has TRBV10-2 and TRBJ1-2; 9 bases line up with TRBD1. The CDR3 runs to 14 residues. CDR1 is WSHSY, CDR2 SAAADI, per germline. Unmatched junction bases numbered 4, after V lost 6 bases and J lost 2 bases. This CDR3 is CASRGQGLNYGYTF. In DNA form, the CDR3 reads TGCGCCAGCAGGGGACAGGGACTCAACTATGGCTACACCTTC.

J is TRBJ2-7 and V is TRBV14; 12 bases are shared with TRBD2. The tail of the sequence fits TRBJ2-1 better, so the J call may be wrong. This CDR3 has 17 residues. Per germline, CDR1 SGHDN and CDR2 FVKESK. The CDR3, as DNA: TGTGCCAGCAGCCGTTCCGGGACGACTAGCGGGAGACGAGAGCAGTTCTTC. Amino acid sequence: CASSRSGTTSGRREQFF.

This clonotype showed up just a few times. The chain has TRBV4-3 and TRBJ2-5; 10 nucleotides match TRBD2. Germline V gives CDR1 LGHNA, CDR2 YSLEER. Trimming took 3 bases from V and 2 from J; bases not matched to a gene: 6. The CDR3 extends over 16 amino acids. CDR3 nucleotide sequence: TGCGCCAGCAGCCAGCGAGGACTAGCGGTACAAGAGACCCAGTACTTC. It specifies CASSQRGLAVQETQYF.

In DNA form, the CDR3 reads TGCAGCGTTGAAGATCTGGCAGTCGGGGCCAACGTCCTGACTTTC. Amino acid sequence: CSVEDLAVGANVLTF. This chain links TRBV29-1 with TRBJ2-6; no clear D gene. The length of the CDR3 is 15 residues. V lost 0 bases and J lost 4, with 10 bases in between. Germline lookup yields CDR1 SQVTM and CDR2 ANQGSEA.

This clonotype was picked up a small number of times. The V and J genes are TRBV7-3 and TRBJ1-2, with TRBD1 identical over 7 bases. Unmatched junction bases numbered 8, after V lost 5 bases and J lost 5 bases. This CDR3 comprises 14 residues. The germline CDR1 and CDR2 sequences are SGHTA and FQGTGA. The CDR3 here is CASSDGQAQYGYTF. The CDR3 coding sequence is TGTGCCAGCAGCGATGGACAGGCCCAATATGGCTACACCTTC.

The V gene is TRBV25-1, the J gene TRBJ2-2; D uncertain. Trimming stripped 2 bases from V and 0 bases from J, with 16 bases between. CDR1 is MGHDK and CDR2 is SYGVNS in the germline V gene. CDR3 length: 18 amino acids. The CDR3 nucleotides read TGTGCCAGCAGTGAAGGCCGACATCAACCTACGAACACCGGGGAGCTGTTTTTT. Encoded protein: CASSEGRHQPTNTGELFF.

The CDR3 sequence is CATSDRGQGGEQYF. The CDR3 DNA follows: TGTGCCACCAGTGACCGGGGACAGGGAGGCGAGCAGTACTTC. The chain recombines TRBV24-1 with TRBJ2-7, with 9 nucleotides matching TRBD1. The CDR3 runs 14 residues. V lost 4 bases and J lost 6; bases outside the gene matches: 6. The germline gives CDR1 KGHDR, CDR2 SFDVKD.

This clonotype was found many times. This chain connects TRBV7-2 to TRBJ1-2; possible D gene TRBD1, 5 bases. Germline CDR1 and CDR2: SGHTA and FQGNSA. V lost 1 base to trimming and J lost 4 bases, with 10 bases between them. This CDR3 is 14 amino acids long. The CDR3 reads CASSLGSQGYGYTF. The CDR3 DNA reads TGTGCCAGCAGCTTAGGGTCCCAGGGCTATGGCTACACCTTC.

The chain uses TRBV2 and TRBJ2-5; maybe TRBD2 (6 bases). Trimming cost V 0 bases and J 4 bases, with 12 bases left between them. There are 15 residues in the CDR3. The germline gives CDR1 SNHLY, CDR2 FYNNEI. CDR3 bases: TGTGCCAGCAGTGAAGCGGGGGGTCGCCTAGAGACCCAGTACTTC. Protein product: CASSEAGGRLETQYF.

The chain's CDR3 is CSLALAGGPRQYF. The CDR3 DNA is TGCAGCTTGGCCCTAGCGGGAGGGCCGAGGCAGTACTTC. The V and J genes are TRBV29-1 and TRBJ2-7; 12 nucleotides line up with TRBD2. The CDR3 consists of 13 residues. The ends lost 8 bases at V and 9 bases at J; junction bases unmatched: 11. The V gene's germline CDR1 is SQVTM and CDR2 ANQGSEA.

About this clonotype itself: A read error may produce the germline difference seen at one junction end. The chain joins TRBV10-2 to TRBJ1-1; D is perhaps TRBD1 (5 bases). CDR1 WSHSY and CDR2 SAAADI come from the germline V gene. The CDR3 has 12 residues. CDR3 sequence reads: CASSASTVEAFF. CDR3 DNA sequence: TGCGCCAGCAGTGCTTCGACAGTTGAAGCCTTCTTT.

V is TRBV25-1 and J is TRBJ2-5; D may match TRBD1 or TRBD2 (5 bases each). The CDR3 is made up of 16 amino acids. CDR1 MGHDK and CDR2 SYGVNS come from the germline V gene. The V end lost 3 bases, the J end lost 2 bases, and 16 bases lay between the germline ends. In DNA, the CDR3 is TGTGCCAGCAGTGATGTTTGGGGGTCTGGGCAAGAGACCCAGTACTTC. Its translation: CASSDVWGSGQETQYF.

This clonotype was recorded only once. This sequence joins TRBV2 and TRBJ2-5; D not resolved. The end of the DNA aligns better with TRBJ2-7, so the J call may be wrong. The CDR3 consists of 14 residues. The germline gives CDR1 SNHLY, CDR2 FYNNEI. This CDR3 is CASSLDGKSYEQYF. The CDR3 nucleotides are TGTGCCAGCAGTCTGGACGGAAAAAGCTACGAGCAGTACTTC.